These T cell receptor beta chains were read from a single sample in a study of blood T cell repertoires in COVID-19. Clones were read by immunoSEQ multiplex PCR, and TCRdb kept only the in-frame ones, dropping some. The sample comprises tens of thousands of clones, roughly 90% of which are singletons, and approximately 4% rests with the top ten. The sequencing sample was made of peripheral blood. These receptors came from a human donor in a cohort sampled during active COVID-19. CDR3s include the opening cysteine and the closing phenylalanine or tryptophan. The D gene is left open where the match is weak. Size is stated for part of the rows, as once, few or many counts, or as a class when the clone is expanded.

clone size,D gene,V gene,J gene,CDR3 length,CDR3 protein,CDR3 DNA
.,TRBD2,TRBV6-1,TRBJ2-3,18,CASSDGSLAGASTDTQYF,TGTGCCAGCAGTGATGGGTCTCTAGCGGGAGCTAGCACAGATACGCAGTATTTT
.,.,TRBV18,TRBJ2-7,14,CASSPTAFQYEQYF,TGTGCCAGCTCACCGACAGCATTTCAATACGAGCAGTACTTC
.,TRBD1,TRBV5-4,TRBJ2-7,14,CASSLRQGAYEQYF,TGTGCCAGCAGCCTCCGACAGGGGGCCTACGAGCAGTACTTC
.,TRBD1,TRBV7-2,TRBJ1-1,16,CASRHRQGKGNTEAFF,TGTGCCAGCAGACACCGACAGGGAAAGGGGAACACTGAAGCTTTCTTT
once,TRBD1,TRBV7-6,TRBJ2-7,13,CASSDTRTGRPYF,TGTGCCAGCAGCGACACACGGACAGGGAGGCCGTACTTC
.,TRBD2,TRBV4-3,TRBJ2-1,15,CASSQELAGVNEQFF,TGCGCCAGCAGCCAAGAACTAGCGGGGGTCAATGAGCAGTTCTTC
.,.,TRBV11-2,TRBJ2-7,13,CASSLDRGNEQYF,TGTGCCAGCAGCTTAGATAGGGGTAACGAGCAGTACTTC
.,TRBD1,TRBV7-2,TRBJ1-2,14,CASRPGQGNYGYTF,TGTGCCAGCAGACCGGGACAGGGTAACTATGGCTACACCTTC
.,TRBD1,TRBV6-6,TRBJ1-5,15,CASTLMDRGNQPQHF,TGTGCCAGCACCCTTATGGACAGGGGCAATCAGCCCCAGCATTTT
.,.,TRBV9,TRBJ2-7,14,CASSPGTPSYEQYF,TGTGCCAGCAGCCCTGGGACACCATCCTACGAGCAGTACTTC
once,.,TRBV27,TRBJ2-7,14,CASSSGLLFDEQYF,TGTGCCAGCAGTTCGGGACTTCTTTTCGACGAGCAGTACTTC
.,.,TRBV27,TRBJ2-7,16,CASSYSIGQIAYEQYF,TGTGCCAGCAGTTACTCGATAGGACAAATCGCCTACGAGCAGTACTTC
.,.,TRBV19,TRBJ2-2,14,CASSIGILPGELFF,TGTGCCAGTAGTATAGGAATCCTACCCGGGGAGCTGTTTTTT
once,TRBD1,TRBV18,TRBJ1-6,16,CASSLMGQSLNSPLHF,TGTGCCAGCTCACTAATGGGACAGTCCCTTAATTCACCCCTCCACTTT
.,.,TRBV18,TRBJ1-2,14,CASSPNRDNYGYTF,TGTGCCAGCTCACCAAACAGGGATAACTATGGCTACACCTTC
.,TRBD1,TRBV19,TRBJ1-2,16,CASSGQGWGSNYGYTF,TGTGCCAGTAGCGGACAGGGATGGGGTTCCAACTATGGCTACACCTTC
.,TRBD2,TRBV5-6,TRBJ2-3,16,CASSIGTSGDPDTQYF,TGTGCCAGCAGCATTGGGACTAGCGGGGACCCAGATACGCAGTATTTT
.,.,TRBV29-1,TRBJ2-1,12,CSVVGLAALEFF,TGCAGCGTTGTGGGACTCGCAGCGTTAGAGTTCTTC
once,.,TRBV28,TRBJ1-4,12,CASSSPEEKLFF,TGTGCCAGCAGTTCCCCCGAGGAAAAACTGTTTTTT
few,TRBD2,TRBV5-4,TRBJ2-7,14,CASSGGTSSYEQYF,TGTGCCAGCAGCGGAGGGACTAGTAGCTACGAGCAGTACTTC
.,.,TRBV20-1,TRBJ2-7,13,CSASSGGSYEQYF,TGCAGTGCTAGTTCCGGGGGCTCCTACGAGCAGTACTTC
.,.,TRBV6-2/TRBV6-3,TRBJ1-3,17,CASSSTEQGHLGNTIYF,TGTGCCAGCAGTTCAACCGAACAGGGCCATCTTGGAAACACCATATATTTT
.,.,TRBV27,TRBJ1-2,14,CASSLAGAQVGYTF,TGTGCCAGCAGTTTAGCGGGGGCGCAGGTCGGCTACACCTTC
once,.,TRBV5-4,TRBJ2-4,15,CASSLGGSAKNIQYF,TGTGCCAGCAGCTTGGGTGGGAGTGCCAAAAACATTCAGTACTTC
.,TRBD1,TRBV11-2,TRBJ1-1,16,CASTSRGDDVNTEAFF,TGTGCCAGCACATCCAGGGGGGATGATGTGAACACTGAAGCTTTCTTT
.,TRBD2,TRBV19,TRBJ2-2,15,CASNRLAGAAGELFF,TGTGCCAGTAACAGGCTAGCGGGAGCCGCCGGGGAGCTGTTTTTT
.,TRBD1,TRBV4-3,TRBJ1-2,16,CASSQAGTGLGYGYTF,TGCGCCAGCAGCCAAGCAGGGACAGGGTTGGGCTATGGCTACACCTTC
.,TRBD1,TRBV19,TRBJ2-7,15,CASGETGGMGYEQYF,TGTGCCAGCGGAGAAACAGGGGGCATGGGATACGAGCAGTACTTC
.,.,TRBV14,TRBJ2-7,18,CASSQEAYLWTESYEQYF,TGTGCCAGCAGCCAAGAAGCCTATCTTTGGACAGAGTCGTACGAGCAGTACTTC
.,.,TRBV27,TRBJ2-1,14,CASSFEVPGNEQFF,TGTGCCAGCAGTTTCGAGGTTCCGGGGAATGAGCAGTTCTTC
.,TRBD2,TRBV11-2,TRBJ2-3,14,CASRSGSGTDTQYF,TGTGCCAGCAGGAGCGGGAGCGGCACAGATACGCAGTATTTT
.,.,TRBV10-3,TRBJ2-7,12,CAITPDTYEQYF,TGTGCCATCACCCCAGACACCTACGAGCAGTACTTC
.,.,TRBV11-2,TRBJ2-3,14,CASSSGAGSDTQYF,TGTGCCAGCAGCTCGGGAGCCGGGTCAGATACGCAGTATTTT
.,.,TRBV27,TRBJ2-2,16,CASSLAAAEVTGELFF,TGTGCCAGCAGTCTCGCCGCGGCAGAGGTCACCGGGGAGCTGTTTTTT
few,.,TRBV3-1/TRBV3-2,TRBJ2-7,15,CASSDVALGPGEQYF,TGTGCCAGCAGCGACGTGGCGTTGGGGCCGGGCGAGCAGTACTTC
.,.,TRBV5-6,TRBJ2-7,12,CASSLSGAEQYF,TGTGCCAGCAGCTTGTCAGGGGCCGAGCAGTACTTC
.,.,TRBV5-6,TRBJ2-7,16,CASSFSWRGGSNEQYF,TGTGCCAGCAGCTTTTCGTGGCGGGGCGGCTCGAACGAGCAGTACTTC
.,.,TRBV6-6,TRBJ1-1,15,CASTHEDNGSTEAFF,TGTGCCAGCACTCACGAGGACAACGGCAGCACTGAAGCTTTCTTT
.,TRBD1,TRBV7-2,TRBJ2-7,15,CASSLVTGGWYEQYF,TGTGCCAGCAGCTTGGTTACAGGGGGCTGGTACGAGCAGTACTTC
.,TRBD2,TRBV3-1/TRBV3-2,TRBJ2-1,17,CASSCRLAGGRCDEQFF,TGTGCCAGCAGCTGTCGACTAGCGGGAGGGCGGTGCGATGAGCAGTTCTTC
.,.,TRBV24-1,TRBJ2-3,16,CATSDPSTGTSDTQYF,TGTGCCACCAGTGATCCCTCGACAGGAACCTCAGATACGCAGTATTTT
once,TRBD2,TRBV9,TRBJ2-7,18,CASSPRGTSGSLFYEQYF,TGTGCCAGCAGCCCCCGAGGGACTAGCGGGAGCCTCTTCTACGAGCAGTACTTC
.,TRBD1,TRBV5-6,TRBJ2-3,16,CASSPGTGGEGDTQYF,TGTGCCAGCAGCCCCGGGACAGGGGGAGAGGGAGATACGCAGTATTTT
.,.,TRBV6-5,TRBJ1-2,14,CASGTLGGSAGYTF,TGTGCCAGCGGGACCCTAGGGGGTTCGGCTGGCTACACCTTC
.,.,TRBV7-6,TRBJ1-2,12,CASSLQGYGYTF,TGTGCCAGCAGCTTACAGGGCTATGGCTACACCTTC
.,TRBD1,TRBV5-4,TRBJ1-1,13,CASSRNRGTEAFF,TGTGCCAGCAGCCGGAACAGGGGCACTGAAGCTTTCTTT
once,.,TRBV9,TRBJ2-1,15,CASSVEGQSYNEQFF,TGTGCCAGCAGCGTAGAAGGACAGTCCTACAATGAGCAGTTCTTC
once,.,TRBV27,TRBJ1-1,14,CASSLGPGGTEAFF,TGTGCCAGCAGTTTAGGTCCGGGGGGTACTGAAGCTTTCTTT
.,.,TRBV6-2/TRBV6-3,TRBJ2-7,13,CASSYGWQYEQYF,TGTGCCAGCAGTTACGGCTGGCAGTACGAGCAGTACTTC
.,.,TRBV6-7,TRBJ1-1,15,CASSLVSGAGTEAFF,TGTGCCAGCAGTTTGGTCTCGGGCGCGGGCACTGAAGCTTTCTTT
.,.,TRBV19,TRBJ2-7,13,CASSLRPCACGLF,TGTGCCAGTAGTCTCCGCCCCTGTGCTTGTGGCCTCTTC
.,TRBD1,TRBV6-6,TRBJ1-1,15,CASSLQGVSGTEAFF,TGTGCCAGCAGCCTACAGGGGGTCAGCGGCACTGAAGCTTTCTTT
.,.,TRBV9,TRBJ2-3,12,CASSRVRGTQYF,TGTGCCAGCAGCCGCGTGCGGGGTACGCAGTATTTT
.,TRBD2,TRBV9,TRBJ2-3,19,CASSPYHAGALSSTDTQYF,TGTGCCAGCAGCCCTTACCACGCGGGAGCCCTATCTAGCACAGATACGCAGTATTTT
.,TRBD1,TRBV9,TRBJ1-2,16,CASSVARTGYNYGYTF,TGTGCCAGCAGCGTAGCCCGGACAGGATATAACTATGGCTACACCTTC